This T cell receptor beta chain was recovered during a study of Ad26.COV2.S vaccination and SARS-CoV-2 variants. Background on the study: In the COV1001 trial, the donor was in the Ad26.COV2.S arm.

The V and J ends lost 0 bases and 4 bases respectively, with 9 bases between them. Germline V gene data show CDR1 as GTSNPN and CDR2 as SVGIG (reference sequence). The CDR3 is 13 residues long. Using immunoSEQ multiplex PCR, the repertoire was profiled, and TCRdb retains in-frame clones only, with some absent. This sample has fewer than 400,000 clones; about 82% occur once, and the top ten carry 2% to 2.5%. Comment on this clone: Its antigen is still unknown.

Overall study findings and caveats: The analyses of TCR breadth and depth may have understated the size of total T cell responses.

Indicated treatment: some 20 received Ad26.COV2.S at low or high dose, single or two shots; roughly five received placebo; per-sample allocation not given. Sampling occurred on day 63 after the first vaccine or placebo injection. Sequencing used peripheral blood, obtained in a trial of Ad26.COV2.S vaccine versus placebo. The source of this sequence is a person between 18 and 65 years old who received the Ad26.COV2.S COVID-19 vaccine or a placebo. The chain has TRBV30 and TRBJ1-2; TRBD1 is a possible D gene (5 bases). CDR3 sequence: CAWSVRTPYGYTF. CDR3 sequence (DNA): TGTGCCTGGAGTGTACGGACACCCTATGGCTACACCTTC.